Listed below are T cell receptor beta chains from one sample, sequenced in a study of human T cells and chemical hapten exposure. TCRdb re-called the RACE reads through MiXCR, storing one row per CDR3 protein. The sample lists over 80,000 distinct CDR3 sequences, under 13% occurring once. The source material was whole blood, sampled in connection with sensitization to the hapten diphenylcyclopropenone (DPC). These receptors came from a woman aged 25 to 39 with alopecia areata. Some clones in this sample may be carry-over from other donors' samples. The CDR3 runs from the conserved cysteine through the conserved F or W. The order of the fields is J gene, clone size, V gene, D gene, CDR3 protein, CDR3 DNA. The D gene is left open where the match is weak. Size tells how often a clone was seen (once, few, many) or the class of an expanded clone, and some rows leave it out.

TRBJ2-3,NA,TRBV20-1,TRBD2,CSARGRFVLRLAATDTQYF,TGCAGTGCTAGGGGACGGTTCGTCCTTCGACTAGCGGCCACAGATACGCAGTATTTT
TRBJ2-3,NA,TRBV5-6,NA,CASSGGFRADTQYF,TGTGCCAGCAGCGGAGGTTTCCGGGCAGATACGCAGTATTTT
TRBJ2-3,few,TRBV23-1,TRBD2,CASSRSSGGTDTQYF,TGCGCCAGCAGCCGATCTAGCGGGGGGACAGATACGCAGTATTTT
TRBJ1-1,many,TRBV6-2/TRBV6-3,NA,CASSYSVRTNTEAFF,TGTGCCAGCAGTTACTCGGTCCGGACCAACACTGAAGCTTTCTTT
TRBJ2-1,NA,TRBV24-1,NA,CATSDLPGGQYNEQFF,TGTGCCACCAGTGATTTGCCGGGGGGCCAGTACAATGAGCAGTTCTTC
TRBJ1-2,few,TRBV5-1,TRBD1,CASSLVVTGDGYTF,TGCGCCAGCAGCTTGGTCGTGACAGGGGACGGCTACACCTTC
TRBJ2-3,many,TRBV5-1,NA,CASHQGRSRTDTQYF,TGCGCCAGCCACCAAGGCAGGTCACGCACAGATACGCAGTATTTT
TRBJ1-2,few,TRBV7-9,TRBD1,CASSSWDSPNYGYTF,TGTGCCAGCAGCTCGTGGGACAGTCCTAACTATGGCTACACCTTC
TRBJ1-1,many,TRBV11-1,NA,CASSLVENTEAFF,TGTGCCAGCAGCTTAGTGGAGAACACTGAAGCTTTCTTT
TRBJ1-1,NA,TRBV7-9,NA,CASSPRTDTEAFF,TGTGCCAGCAGCCCCCGTACGGACACTGAAGCTTTCTTT
TRBJ1-1,NA,TRBV20-1,NA,CSAIQGGYTEAFF,TGCAGTGCTATCCAGGGCGGGTACACTGAAGCTTTCTTT
TRBJ2-7,NA,TRBV28,NA,CASSWAVGKGYEQYF,TGTGCCAGCAGTTGGGCGGTAGGAAAGGGATACGAGCAGTACTTC
TRBJ1-1,many,TRBV20-1,NA,CSARVLGFTEAFF,TGCAGTGCTAGGGTTCTCGGCTTCACTGAAGCTTTCTTT
TRBJ2-6,many,TRBV28,NA,CASRSVGANVLTF,TGTGCCAGCAGGAGCGTAGGGGCCAACGTCCTGACTTTC
TRBJ1-1,many,TRBV29-1,NA,CSVEDWAFMNTEAFF,TGCAGCGTTGAAGATTGGGCTTTCATGAACACTGAAGCTTTCTTT
TRBJ2-2,many,TRBV9,TRBD2,CASSVASGTPTGELFF,TGTGCCAGCAGCGTAGCTAGCGGGACCCCCACCGGGGAGCTGTTTTTT
TRBJ2-7,NA,TRBV20-1,TRBD2,CSARDPRLAGDEQYF,TGCAGTGCTAGAGATCCCCGACTAGCGGGCGACGAGCAGTACTTC
TRBJ2-3,few,TRBV5-4,NA,CASSSGLNRGATDTQYF,TGTGCCAGCAGCTCGGGACTGAACAGAGGGGCCACAGATACGCAGTATTTT
TRBJ2-7,NA,TRBV25-1,NA,CASVSGGAGEQYF,TGTGCCAGCGTGTCGGGGGGCGCGGGGGAGCAGTACTTC
TRBJ1-3,many,TRBV29-1,NA,CSVESLGGNTIYF,TGCAGCGTTGAGTCCCTGGGTGGAAACACCATATATTTT
TRBJ2-7,few,TRBV29-1,NA,CSAHTSSYEQYF,TGCAGCGCGCACACGAGCTCCTACGAGCAGTACTTC
TRBJ1-5,many,TRBV28,TRBD1,CASSLQGAKRPQHF,TGTGCCAGCAGCCTACAGGGGGCGAAGCGGCCCCAGCATTTT
TRBJ1-5,NA,TRBV7-2,NA,CASSLAWGEPQHF,TGTGCCAGCAGCTTAGCTTGGGGTGAGCCCCAGCATTTT
TRBJ2-1,NA,TRBV6-2/TRBV6-3,TRBD2,CASSPPSGRSYNEQFF,TGTGCCAGCAGCCCTCCTAGCGGGAGATCCTACAATGAGCAGTTCTTC
TRBJ2-7,NA,TRBV7-2,TRBD1,CASSARQGAADEQYF,TGTGCCAGCAGCGCCCGACAGGGGGCGGCCGACGAGCAGTACTTC
TRBJ1-6,many,TRBV18,NA,CASSPARGAGSPLHF,TGTGCCAGCTCACCAGCCCGGGGGGCTGGATCACCCCTCCACTTT
TRBJ1-5,many,TRBV28,NA,CATARSQPQHF,TGTGCCACCGCACGCAGCCAGCCCCAGCATTTT
TRBJ2-3,many,TRBV5-1,TRBD1,CASSEGQGGPDTQYF,TGCGCCAGCAGCGAGGGACAGGGTGGGCCAGATACGCAGTATTTT
TRBJ2-4,NA,TRBV7-3,TRBD2,CASSPEAGDIQYF,TGTGCCAGCAGTCCCGAGGCGGGGGACATTCAGTACTTC
TRBJ2-7,few,TRBV5-6,NA,CASSPVGGGLGEQYF,TGTGCCAGCAGCCCCGTCGGGGGAGGCTTAGGCGAGCAGTACTTC
TRBJ1-5,many,TRBV24-1,NA,CATSEEGQYQPQHF,TGTGCCACCAGTGAAGAAGGACAGTATCAGCCCCAGCATTTT
TRBJ2-5,NA,TRBV7-2,NA,CASSLVSLLETQYF,TGTGCCAGCAGCTTAGTCTCGTTGTTGGAGACCCAGTACTTC
TRBJ1-5,NA,TRBV27,NA,CASRRTVLEPQHF,TGTGCCAGCAGGCGGACAGTCCTGGAGCCCCAGCATTTT
TRBJ1-2,few,TRBV28,TRBD1,CAILGTGAWGYTF,TGTGCCATCCTAGGGACAGGGGCCTGGGGCTACACCTTC
TRBJ1-2,NA,TRBV4-1,NA,CASSQGQTDYNYGYTF,TGCGCCAGCAGCCAAGGTCAGACAGACTATAACTATGGCTACACCTTC
TRBJ2-2,NA,TRBV28,NA,CASSFVSLNTGELFF,TGTGCCAGCAGTTTCGTCAGCTTGAACACCGGGGAGCTGTTTTTT
TRBJ2-5,few,TRBV29-1,NA,CSVEVPLARQETQYF,TGCAGCGTTGAAGTCCCTCTAGCGAGACAAGAGACCCAGTACTTC
TRBJ2-3,few,TRBV5-6,NA,CASNSPPDTQYF,TGTGCCAGCAACTCCCCCCCGGATACGCAGTATTTT
TRBJ1-5,NA,TRBV6-1,TRBD1,CASSPTEGADNQPQHF,TGTGCCAGCAGTCCAACGGAGGGGGCCGACAATCAGCCCCAGCATTTT
TRBJ2-5,many,TRBV20-1,TRBD1,CSASMTGSGAPSETQYF,TGCAGTGCTAGTATGACAGGGTCCGGGGCCCCAAGTGAGACCCAGTACTTC
TRBJ2-2,NA,TRBV2,NA,CASRGLANTGELFF,TGTGCCAGCAGGGGATTAGCCAACACCGGGGAGCTGTTTTTT
TRBJ1-4,many,TRBV7-9,TRBD1,CASSTTGGDEKLFF,TGTGCCAGCAGCACAACAGGGGGAGATGAAAAACTGTTTTTT
TRBJ2-1,many,TRBV7-2,NA,CASSPLSYNEQFF,TGTGCCAGCAGCCCCCTCTCCTACAATGAGCAGTTCTTC
TRBJ2-1,many,TRBV7-9,TRBD2,CASSLGLADTYNEQFF,TGTGCCAGCAGCTTAGGCCTAGCGGATACCTACAATGAGCAGTTCTTC
TRBJ2-1,many,TRBV29-1,TRBD1,CSVVPDRGYNEQFF,TGCAGCGTTGTTCCCGACAGGGGCTACAATGAGCAGTTCTTC
TRBJ1-2,many,TRBV29-1,NA,CSVSVLGNYGYTF,TGCAGCGTTTCGGTTCTGGGGAACTATGGCTACACCTTC
TRBJ2-3,many,TRBV4-1,NA,CASSLYRDPDTQYF,TGCGCCAGCAGCCTTTACAGGGATCCAGATACGCAGTATTTT
TRBJ2-5,NA,TRBV29-1,NA,CSVAGSIRETQYF,TGCAGCGTTGCAGGGTCTATACGAGAGACCCAGTACTTC